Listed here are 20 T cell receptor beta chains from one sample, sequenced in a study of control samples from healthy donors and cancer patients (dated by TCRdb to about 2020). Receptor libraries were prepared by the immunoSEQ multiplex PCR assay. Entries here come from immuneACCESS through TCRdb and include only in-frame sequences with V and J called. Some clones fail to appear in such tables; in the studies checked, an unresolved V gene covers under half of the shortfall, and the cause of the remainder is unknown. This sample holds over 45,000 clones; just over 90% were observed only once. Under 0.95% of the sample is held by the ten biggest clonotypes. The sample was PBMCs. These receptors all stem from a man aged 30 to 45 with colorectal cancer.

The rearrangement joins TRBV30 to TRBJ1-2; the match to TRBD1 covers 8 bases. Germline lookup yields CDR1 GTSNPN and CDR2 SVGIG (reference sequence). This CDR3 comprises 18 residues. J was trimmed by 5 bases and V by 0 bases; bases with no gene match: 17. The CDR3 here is CAWSVWGDRPSVGYGYTF. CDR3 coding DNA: TGTGCCTGGAGTGTATGGGGGGACAGGCCCTCTGTGGGGTATGGCTACACCTTC.

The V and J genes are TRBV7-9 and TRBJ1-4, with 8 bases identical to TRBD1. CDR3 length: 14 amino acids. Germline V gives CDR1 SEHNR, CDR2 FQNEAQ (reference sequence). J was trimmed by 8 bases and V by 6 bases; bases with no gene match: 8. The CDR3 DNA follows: TGTGCCAGCAGTTCCCAGGGGGCTCGAGAAAAACTGTTTTTT. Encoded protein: CASSSQGAREKLFF.

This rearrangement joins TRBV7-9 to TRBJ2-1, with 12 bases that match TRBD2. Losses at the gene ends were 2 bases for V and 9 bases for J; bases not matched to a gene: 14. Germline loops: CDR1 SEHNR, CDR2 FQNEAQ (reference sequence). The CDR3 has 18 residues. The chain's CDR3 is CASSLILSASGGASEQFF. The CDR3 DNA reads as TGTGCCAGCAGCTTAATCCTCTCGGCTAGCGGGGGGGCAAGTGAGCAGTTCTTC.

CDR3: CAWELSGNTIYF. CDR3 nucleotides: TGTGCCTGGGAGCTCTCTGGAAACACCATATATTTT. This chain links TRBV30 with TRBJ1-3; D is ambiguous. The CDR3 runs to 12 residues. Trimming removed 5 bases at V and 0 bases at J, with 5 bases between. CDR1 and CDR2 (germline): GTSNPN, SVGIG (reference sequence).

CDR3 sequence (DNA): TGTGCCAGCAGCACGGAGACAGGGGGCTCCTACAATGAGCAGTTCTTC. Translated, it gives CASSTETGGSYNEQFF. The rearrangement links TRBV9 to TRBJ2-1, with TRBD1 identical over 9 bases. This CDR3 comprises 16 residues. In germline, CDR1 is SGDLS, CDR2 YYNGEE. Unmatched junction bases numbered 5, after V lost 4 bases and J lost 0 bases. The whole variable domain, remainder taken from reference TRBV9 and TRBJ2-1, is DSGVTQTPKHLITATGQRVTLRCSPRSGDLSVYWYQQSLDQGLQFLIQYYNGEERAKGNILERFSAQQFPDLHSELNLSSLELGDSALYFCASSTETGGSYNEQFFGPGTRLTVL.

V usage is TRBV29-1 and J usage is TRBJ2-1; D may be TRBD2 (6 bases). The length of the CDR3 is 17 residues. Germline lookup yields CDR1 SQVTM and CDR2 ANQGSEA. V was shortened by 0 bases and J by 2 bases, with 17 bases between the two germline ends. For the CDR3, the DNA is TGCAGCGTTGAAGATCTTAACGCGGGGTCAACCTACAATGAGCAGTTCTTC. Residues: CSVEDLNAGSTYNEQFF.

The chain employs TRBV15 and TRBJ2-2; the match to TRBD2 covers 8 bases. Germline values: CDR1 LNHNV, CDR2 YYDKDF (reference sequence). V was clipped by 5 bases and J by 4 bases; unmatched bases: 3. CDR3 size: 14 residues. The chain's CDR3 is CATSGTSTTGELFF. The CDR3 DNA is TGTGCCACCAGCGGGACTAGTACCACCGGGGAGCTGTTTTTT.

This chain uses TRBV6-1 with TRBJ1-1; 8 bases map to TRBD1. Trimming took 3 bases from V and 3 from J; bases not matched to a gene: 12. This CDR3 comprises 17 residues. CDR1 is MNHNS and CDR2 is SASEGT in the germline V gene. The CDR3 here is CASSETGEGILDTEAFF. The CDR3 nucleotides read TGTGCCAGCAGTGAGACAGGGGAAGGGATTTTGGACACTGAAGCTTTCTTT.

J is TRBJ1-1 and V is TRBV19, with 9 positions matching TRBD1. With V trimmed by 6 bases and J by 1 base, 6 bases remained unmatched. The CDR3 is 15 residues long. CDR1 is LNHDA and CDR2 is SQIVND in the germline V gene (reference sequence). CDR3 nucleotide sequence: TGTGCCAGTAGGAGACAACAGGGGGCGAACACTGAAGCTTTCTTT. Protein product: CASRRQQGANTEAFF.

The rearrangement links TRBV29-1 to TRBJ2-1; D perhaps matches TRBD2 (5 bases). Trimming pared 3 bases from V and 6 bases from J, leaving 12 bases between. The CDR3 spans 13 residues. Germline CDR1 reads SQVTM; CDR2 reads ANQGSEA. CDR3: CSVDSYGVNEQFF. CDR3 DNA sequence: TGCAGCGTTGACTCGTACGGGGTCAATGAGCAGTTCTTC.

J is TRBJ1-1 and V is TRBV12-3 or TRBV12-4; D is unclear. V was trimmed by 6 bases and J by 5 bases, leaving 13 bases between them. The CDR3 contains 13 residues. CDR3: CASSPIPGTEAFF. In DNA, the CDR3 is TGTGCCAGCAGCCCAATCCCGGGGACTGAAGCTTTCTTT.

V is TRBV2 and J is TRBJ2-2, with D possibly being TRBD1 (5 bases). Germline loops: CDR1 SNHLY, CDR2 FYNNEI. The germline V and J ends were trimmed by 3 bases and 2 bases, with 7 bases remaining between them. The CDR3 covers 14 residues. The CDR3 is CASSDRDNTGELFF. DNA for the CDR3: TGTGCCAGCAGTGACAGGGATAACACCGGGGAGCTGTTTTTT.

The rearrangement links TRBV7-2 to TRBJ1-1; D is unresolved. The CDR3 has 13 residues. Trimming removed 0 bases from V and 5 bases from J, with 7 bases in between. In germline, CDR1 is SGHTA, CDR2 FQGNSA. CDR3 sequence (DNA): TGTGCCAGCAGCTTAGCGCCGAGGACTGAAGCTTTCTTT. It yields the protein CASSLAPRTEAFF.

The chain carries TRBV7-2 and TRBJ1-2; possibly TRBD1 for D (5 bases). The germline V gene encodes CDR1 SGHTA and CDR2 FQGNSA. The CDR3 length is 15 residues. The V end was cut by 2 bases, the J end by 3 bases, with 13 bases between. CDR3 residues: CASSLRRGIDYGYTF. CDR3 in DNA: TGTGCCAGCAGCTTACGGCGGGGGATCGACTATGGCTACACCTTC.

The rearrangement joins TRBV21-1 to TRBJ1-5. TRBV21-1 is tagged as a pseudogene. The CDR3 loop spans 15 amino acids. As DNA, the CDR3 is TGTGCCAGCAGCAAACGATCGCGAAGCAATCAGCCCCAGCATTTT. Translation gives CASSKRSRSNQPQHF.

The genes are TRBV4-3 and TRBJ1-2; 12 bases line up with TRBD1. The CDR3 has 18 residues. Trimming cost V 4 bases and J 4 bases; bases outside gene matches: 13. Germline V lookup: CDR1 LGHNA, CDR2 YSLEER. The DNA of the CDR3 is TGCGCCAGCAGCCCGGGCTTATCCGGGACAGGGGGCGCCTATGGCTACACCTTC. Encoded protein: CASSPGLSGTGGAYGYTF.

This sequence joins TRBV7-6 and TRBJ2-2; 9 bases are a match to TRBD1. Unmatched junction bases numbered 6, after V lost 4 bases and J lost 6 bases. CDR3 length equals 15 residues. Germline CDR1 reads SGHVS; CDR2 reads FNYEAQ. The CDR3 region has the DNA TGTGCCAGCAGCTCAATACAGGGGGCGTCCGGGGAGCTGTTTTTT. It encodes CASSSIQGASGELFF.

The CDR3 sequence: CASSWTGPYGYTF. The CDR3 DNA sequence: TGTGCCAGCAGCTGGACAGGGCCCTATGGCTACACCTTC. The chain couples TRBV7-9 to TRBJ1-2, with 8 nucleotides matching TRBD1. This CDR3 region has 13 residues. Germline V CDR1 and CDR2: SEHNR, FQNEAQ (reference sequence). J was trimmed by 4 bases and V by 4 bases; bases with no gene match: 2.

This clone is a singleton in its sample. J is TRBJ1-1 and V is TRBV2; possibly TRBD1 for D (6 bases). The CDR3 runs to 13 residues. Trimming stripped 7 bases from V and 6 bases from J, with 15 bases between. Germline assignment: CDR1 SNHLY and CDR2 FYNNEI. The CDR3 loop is CASISGVIAEAFF. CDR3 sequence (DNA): TGTGCCAGCATTTCAGGGGTGATCGCTGAAGCTTTCTTT.

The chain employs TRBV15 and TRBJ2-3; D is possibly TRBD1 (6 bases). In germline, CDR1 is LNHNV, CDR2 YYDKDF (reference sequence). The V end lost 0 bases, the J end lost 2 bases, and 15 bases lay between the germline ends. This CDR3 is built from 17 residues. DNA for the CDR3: TGTGCCACCAGCAGAGAATTAAGGACAGACTACACAGATACGCAGTATTTT. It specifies CATSRELRTDYTDTQYF.